This T cell receptor beta chain was captured by sequencing in a study of esophageal squamous cell carcinoma under preoperative chemotherapy. TCRdb fed the PCR reads into MiXCR, producing one record per CDR3 protein. The table records about 9,300 distinct CDR3 sequences, around 48% of them present only once. Germline V lookup: CDR1 MNHEY, CDR2 SVGAGI. The CDR3 is made up of 17 amino acids. Trimming stripped 2 bases from V and 0 bases from J, with 16 bases between. Time point here: after preoperative PTX-NDP chemotherapy. This clonotype was seen many times. Sample collection occurred from a patient given preoperative chemotherapy. The chain recombines TRBV6-5 with TRBJ1-1; D not resolved. This clonotype was obtained from a human donor with esophageal squamous cell carcinoma. The donor label of this sample is uncertain. The CDR3 DNA reads as TGTGCCAGCAGTTACGGGAATTCGGGGTCTTTGAACACTGAAGCTTTCTTT. Translation: CASSYGNSGSLNTEAFF.